This TCR beta chain derives from a study of T-cell memory formation after mild COVID-19. Study summary: For the most part, TCR clusters were specific to one donor. Findings and caveats of the study: Pre-infection memory held some responding clones, suggesting pre-existing cross-reactive T cells responded. A balance of CD4 and CD8 characterized clones contracting day 15 to 85, whereas later expanders leaned CD4+.

With respect to this clonotype: What it binds is unknown.

TCRdb itself ran the 5' RACE reads through MiXCR, one entry per CDR3 protein. The table has about 170,000 distinct CDR3 sequences, 10% to 15% seen once. V was pared by 4 bases and J by 11 bases, with 11 bases between. The CDR3 length is 11 residues. Per germline, CDR1 MNHEY and CDR2 SVGEGT. What was sequenced was PBMCs or a T cell subset sorted from them (not recorded which). This TCR was sampled from a man between 18 and 35 years old who had mild COVID-19 (a few samples of this study predate the infection). Cell type and time point are not known. This chain uses TRBV6-2 or TRBV6-3 with TRBJ1-1; perhaps TRBD1 as D (5 bases). The CDR3 DNA sequence: TGTGCCAGCAGTTCCAGGGAATGGGCTTTCTTT. It codes for CASSSREWAFF.